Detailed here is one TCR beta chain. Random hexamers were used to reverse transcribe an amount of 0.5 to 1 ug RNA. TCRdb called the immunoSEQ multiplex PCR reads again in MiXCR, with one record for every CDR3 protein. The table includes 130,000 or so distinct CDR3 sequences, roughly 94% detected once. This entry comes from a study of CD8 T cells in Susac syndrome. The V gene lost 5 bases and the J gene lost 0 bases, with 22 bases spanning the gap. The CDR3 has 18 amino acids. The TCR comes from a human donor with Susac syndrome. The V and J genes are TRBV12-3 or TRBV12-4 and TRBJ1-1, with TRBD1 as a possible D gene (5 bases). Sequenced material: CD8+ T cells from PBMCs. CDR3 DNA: TGTGCCAGCAGTCCAAACCTCGCACCCGGGACCGTGAACACTGAAGCTTTCTTT. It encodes CASSPNLAPGTVNTEAFF.